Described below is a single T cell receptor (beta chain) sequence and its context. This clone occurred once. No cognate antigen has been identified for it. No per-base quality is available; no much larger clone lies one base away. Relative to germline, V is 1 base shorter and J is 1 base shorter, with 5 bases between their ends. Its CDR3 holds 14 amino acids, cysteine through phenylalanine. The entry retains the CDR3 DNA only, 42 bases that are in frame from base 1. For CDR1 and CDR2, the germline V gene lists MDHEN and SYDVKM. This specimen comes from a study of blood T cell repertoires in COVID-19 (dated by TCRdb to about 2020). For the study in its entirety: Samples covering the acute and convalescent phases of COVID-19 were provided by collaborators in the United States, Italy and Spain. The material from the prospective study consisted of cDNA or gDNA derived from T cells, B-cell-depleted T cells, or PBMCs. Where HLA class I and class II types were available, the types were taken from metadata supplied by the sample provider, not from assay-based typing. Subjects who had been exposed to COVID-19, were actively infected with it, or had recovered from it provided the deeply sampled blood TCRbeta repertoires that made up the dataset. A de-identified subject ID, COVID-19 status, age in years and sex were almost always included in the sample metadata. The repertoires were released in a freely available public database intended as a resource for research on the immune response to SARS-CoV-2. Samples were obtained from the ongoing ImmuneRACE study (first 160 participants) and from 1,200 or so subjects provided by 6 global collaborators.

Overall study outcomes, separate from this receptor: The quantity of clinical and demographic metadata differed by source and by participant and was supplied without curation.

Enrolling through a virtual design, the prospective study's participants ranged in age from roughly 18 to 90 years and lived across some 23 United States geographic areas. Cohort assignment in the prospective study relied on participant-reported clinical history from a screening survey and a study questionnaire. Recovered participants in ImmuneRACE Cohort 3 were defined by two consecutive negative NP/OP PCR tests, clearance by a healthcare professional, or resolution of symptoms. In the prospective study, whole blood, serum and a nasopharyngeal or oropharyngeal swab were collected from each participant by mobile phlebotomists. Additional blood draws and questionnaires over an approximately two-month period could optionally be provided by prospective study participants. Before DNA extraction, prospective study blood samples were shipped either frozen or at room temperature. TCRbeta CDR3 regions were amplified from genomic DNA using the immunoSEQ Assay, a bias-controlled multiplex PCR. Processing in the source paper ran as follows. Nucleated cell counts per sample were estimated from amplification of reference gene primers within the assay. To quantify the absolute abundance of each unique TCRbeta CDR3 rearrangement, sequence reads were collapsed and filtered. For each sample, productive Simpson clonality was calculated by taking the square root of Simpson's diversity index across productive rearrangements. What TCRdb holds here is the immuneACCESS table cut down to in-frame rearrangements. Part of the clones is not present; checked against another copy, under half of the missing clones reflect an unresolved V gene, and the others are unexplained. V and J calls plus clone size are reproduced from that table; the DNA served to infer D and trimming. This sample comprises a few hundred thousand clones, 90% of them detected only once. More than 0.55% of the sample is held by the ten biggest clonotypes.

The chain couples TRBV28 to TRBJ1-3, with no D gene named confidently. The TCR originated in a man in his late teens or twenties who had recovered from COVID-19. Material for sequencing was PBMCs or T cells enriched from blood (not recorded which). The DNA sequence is TGTGCCAGCAGTTTATCGGGGTCTGGAAACACCATATATTTT. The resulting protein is CASSLSGSGNTIYF. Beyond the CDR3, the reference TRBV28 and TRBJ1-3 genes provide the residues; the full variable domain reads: DVKVTQSSRYLVKRTGEKVFLECVQDMDHENMFWYRQDPGLGLRLIYFSYDVKMKEKGDIPEGYSVSREKKERFSLILESASTNQTSMYLCASSLSGSGNTIYFGEGSWLTVV.